This T cell receptor beta chain was captured in a study of blood T cell repertoires in COVID-19. Turning to the study itself: Specimens from acute and convalescent COVID-19 originated in the United States, Italy and Spain. The cDNA or gDNA used as material had been derived from T cells, B-cell-depleted T cells, or PBMCs.

In the source study's methods: Amplification of reference gene primers was used by the study to estimate nucleated cell counts. Produced via immunoSEQ multiplex PCR; TCRdb's table is partial and in-frame only. V and J calls and clone size follow that table, whereas D and trimming were derived from the DNA. The table has about 200,000 clones, just under 85% seen once. Germline V gene data show CDR1 as ENHRY and CDR2 as SYGVKD. This CDR3 is 14 amino acids long. Trimming removed 4 bases from V and 1 base from J; junction bases left unmatched: 2. One Seattle source followed patients from active infection through their disease course.

This receptor was obtained from a man in his 60s with COVID-19, enrolled during active disease. The chain employs TRBV10-3 and TRBJ1-1; 8 bases fit TRBD1. The source material was peripheral blood. DNA for the CDR3: TGTGCCATCAGTGGGACAGGGCCGAACACTGAAGCTTTCTTT. It encodes CAISGTGPNTEAFF.